This T cell receptor (beta chain) emerged from a study of T cell responses to AZD1222 COVID-19 vaccine (dated by TCRdb to the early 2020s). For context, the study as a whole: A total of 230 or so trial participants underwent TCR sequencing, of whom roughly 210 received two doses of AZD1222 and around 26 received two doses of the MenACWY control vaccine. Trial participants were enrolled into age subgroups of 18-55, 56-69 and 70-plus years, which contained 148, 28 and 57 TCR-sequenced participants, respectively. The research as a whole found: In the small 56-69-year group, the increase in depth fell short of significance, most likely because of low power. Participants were mostly white British, with more females than males. The authors suggested clonal diversity may have been underestimated. CD4 TCRs associated with the vaccine covered the entire spike protein, and the dominant responses were in regions 160-218 and 743-854. Spike-specific TCR breadth and depth rose significantly after two AZD1222 doses compared with day 0 and with MenACWY recipients. Because no day 14 peak-response samples were available, repertoires were characterized only after the peak T cell response. Conclusions about previously exposed vaccinees were limited because only six AZD1222 recipients were SARS-CoV-2 seropositive at baseline. Epitopes outside the regions mutated in the B.1.351 and B.1.1.7 variants were reportedly recognized by nearly half of the unique spike-specific TCRs.

Reading the germline V gene (reference sequence) gives CDR1 LGHDT and CDR2 YNNKEL. CDR3 length: 15 amino acids, cysteine to phenylalanine. The kept DNA is CDR3 alone, 45 bases in frame from the first base. Read against the paper, the sample's time point label means: about 28 days (+/-7) after the second vaccine dose. Because spike-specific TCR depth and breadth did not differ between the two schedules, AZD1222 recipients who got a second dose at roughly 4 weeks were pooled with those who got a second dose at roughly 12 weeks. The vaccinee samples were drawn from two UK trials, COV001 and COV002, one of which was a single-blind randomized controlled phase 2/3 trial testing AZD1222 (ChAdOx1 nCoV-19) in healthy adults. For TCRbeta chain sequencing, PBMC samples were collected from trial participants at day 0 and at day 28 after the second dose. The CDR3 regions of human TCRbeta chains were subjected to immunosequencing. On the study's bioinformatics: Repertoire TCRs were checked for matches against a reference library of SARS-CoV-2-specific TCRs that had been generated using the MIRA antigen-specificity platform. Breadth was defined as the fraction of unique TCRs that were SARS-CoV-2-associated, and depth was defined as the fraction of total T cells that were SARS-CoV-2-associated. Using the MIRA data, each spike-specific TCR was mapped to the spike region that the TCR reacts to and placed in a CD4 or CD8 class. Log10-transformed breadth and depth values were compared by one-way ANOVA with Sidak's multiple comparisons tests. Entries here come from immuneACCESS through TCRdb and include only in-frame sequences with V and J called. Some clones fail to appear in such tables; in the studies checked, an unresolved V gene covers under half of the shortfall, and the cause of the remainder is unknown. The D gene and trimming were derived from the DNA, and the V and J assignments and clone size from that table. This sample gives roughly 35,000 clones in total; approximately 90% of them show up just once. About 10% of the sample belongs to the ten largest clones.

This clone showed up just once. Its antigen remains unidentified. The sample holds no much larger clone one base away, and base qualities are not on file. The sequencing here drew on peripheral blood, taken 28 days after the second AZD1222 dose. The chain is made from TRBV3-1 (or the pseudogene TRBV3-2) and TRBJ2-3; 7 junctional bases match TRBD2. The clonotype was recovered from an adult who received the AZD1222 COVID-19 vaccine. The nucleotide sequence reads TGTGCATCGTACGGAGGACTAGGACGCACAGATACGCAGTATTTT. This gives the protein CASYGGLGRTDTQYF.